The 30 T cell receptor beta chains below all came from one sample that was sequenced in a study of cytomegalovirus exposure and HLA in healthy donors. The PCR used 60 Vbeta and 13 Jbeta primers. Generated by immunoSEQ multiplex PCR, the TCRdb table keeps only in-frame clones and is missing some. The table has 130,000 to 150,000 clones, nearly 80% seen once; the top ten hold 2.5% to 3.5%. The sequencing input was PBMCs. These receptors all come from a man in his forties in good health and CMV-seropositive.

This clone appeared a single time. The chain couples TRBV19 to TRBJ2-6; 13 positions match TRBD2. The CDR3 totals 17 residues. With 5 bases clipped from V and 2 bases from J, the junction kept 3 bases outside the gene matches. The V gene's germline CDR1 is LNHDA and CDR2 SQIVND (reference sequence). In nucleotides, the CDR3 is TGTGCCAGTAGTTTGACTAGCGGGAGGACTGGGGCCAACGTCCTGACTTTC. Residues: CASSLTSGRTGANVLTF.

This chain joins TRBV5-6 and TRBJ2-7; 8 nucleotides match TRBD2. This CDR3 has 15 residues. Trimming removed 4 bases from V and 1 base from J; junction bases left unmatched: 7. Germline loops: CDR1 SGHDT, CDR2 YYEEEE. CDR3 DNA sequence: TGTGCCAGCAGCCCGAGCGGGAGAGGTTCCTACGAGCAGTACTTC. Translated: CASSPSGRGSYEQYF.

The V call is TRBV7-6, the J call TRBJ2-5; D unclear. This CDR3 region has 13 residues. Trimming stripped 5 bases from V and 1 base from J, with 8 bases between. Germline assignment: CDR1 SGHVS and CDR2 FNYEAQ. CDR3 sequence reads: CASSRDIQETQYF. As DNA, the CDR3 is TGTGCCAGCAGCCGAGACATCCAAGAGACCCAGTACTTC. The full variable domain, its missing parts supplied by reference TRBV7-6 and TRBJ2-5, is GAGVSQSPRYKVTKRGQDVALRCDPISGHVSLYWYRQALGQGPEFLTYFNYEAQQDKSGLPNDRFSAERPEGSISTLTIQRTEQRDSAMYRCASSRDIQETQYFGPGTRLLVL.

The rearrangement links TRBV6-1 to TRBJ2-1; 12 bases match TRBD2. The CDR3 has 15 amino acids. Per germline, CDR1 MNHNS and CDR2 SASEGT. The J segment lost 8 bases and the V segment lost 5 bases, leaving 7 bases of the junction unmatched. CDR3 sequence reads: CASSQTSGSSHEQFF. Here the CDR3 DNA reads TGTGCCAGCAGTCAGACTAGCGGGAGTTCACATGAGCAGTTCTTC.

The V call is TRBV7-9, the J call TRBJ1-1; the D gene is possibly TRBD1 (5 bases). Looked up from germline, CDR1 is SEHNR and CDR2 is FQNEAQ (reference sequence). V was shortened by 8 bases and J by 2 bases, with 21 bases between the two germline ends. The CDR3 totals 16 residues. The CDR3 sequence: CASLPVGGGLNTEAFF. The CDR3 DNA is TGTGCCAGCCTCCCAGTTGGGGGGGGACTTAACACTGAAGCTTTCTTT.

The chain combines TRBV7-9 with TRBJ1-6; D not resolved. Trimming took off 3 bases at V and 10 bases at J, with 13 bases between the two ends. Germline loops: CDR1 SEHNR, CDR2 FQNEAQ (reference sequence). The length of the CDR3 is 14 residues. The CDR3 is CASSFEQTHSPLHF. CDR3 nucleotides: TGTGCCAGCAGCTTCGAACAGACGCACTCACCCCTCCACTTT.

The rearrangement links TRBV25-1 to TRBJ1-2; 7 bases map to TRBD1. The CDR3 extends over 12 amino acids. The germline gives CDR1 MGHDK, CDR2 SYGVNS. Trimming cost V 8 bases and J 13 bases; bases outside gene matches: 13. The CDR3 is CASLFRDSSSTF. The CDR3 DNA reads as TGTGCCAGCCTTTTCCGGGACAGTTCCTCCACCTTC.

The CDR3 sequence is CASSDRADTQYF. The CDR3 DNA follows: TGTGCCAGCAGTGACAGGGCAGATACGCAGTATTTT. This chain uses TRBV2 with TRBJ2-3; D possibly corresponds to TRBD1 (5 bases). CDR1 and CDR2 from the germline V gene are SNHLY and FYNNEI. The CDR3 loop spans 12 amino acids. V dropped 3 bases and J dropped 4 bases, with 5 bases sitting between them.

This chain uses TRBV5-1 with TRBJ2-5; 8 bases align to TRBD1. The J segment lost 5 bases and the V segment lost 0 bases, leaving 9 bases of the junction unmatched. The length of the CDR3 is 16 residues. Germline V gene data show CDR1 as SGHRS and CDR2 as YFSETQ. The CDR3 DNA reads TGCGCCAGCAGCTTGGGTCAGGGGGCGCGTTCGGAGACCCAGTACTTC. Its translation is CASSLGQGARSETQYF.

The rearrangement links TRBV6-5 to TRBJ1-2; D is perhaps TRBD1 (5 bases). The CDR3 has 15 amino acids. The V gene's germline CDR1 is MNHEY and CDR2 SVGAGI. V was pared by 0 bases and J by 7 bases, with 15 bases between. CDR3 coding DNA: TGTGCCAGCAGTTACTCGCGGCCGCCGGGGGGTGGCTACACCTTC. Protein sequence: CASSYSRPPGGGYTF.

V is TRBV6-1 and J is TRBJ2-5, with TRBD1 matching over 10 bases. The CDR3 contains 16 residues. Germline CDR1 and CDR2: MNHNS and SASEGT. V was clipped by 0 bases and J by 4 bases; unmatched bases: 5. This CDR3 is CASSEARTGGRETQYF. CDR3 nucleotides: TGTGCCAGCAGTGAAGCGCGGACAGGGGGACGAGAGACCCAGTACTTC.

This sequence joins TRBV5-1 and TRBJ1-2; possible D gene TRBD1, 6 bases. Germline loops: CDR1 SGHRS, CDR2 YFSETQ. The CDR3 covers 14 residues. Trimming removed 4 bases at V and 7 bases at J, with 17 bases between. This CDR3 reads CASSPGGPEGGYTF. The CDR3, as DNA: TGCGCCAGCAGCCCGGGGGGGCCAGAGGGTGGCTACACCTTC.

In this sample, this clone turned up a few times. V gene TRBV6-1 combines with J gene TRBJ2-1; D unresolved. The germline V gene encodes CDR1 MNHNS and CDR2 SASEGT. The CDR3 runs 12 residues. Trimming stripped 3 bases from V and 8 bases from J, with 8 bases between. CDR3 residues: CASSESSDEQFF. DNA of the CDR3: TGTGCCAGCAGTGAGAGCTCCGATGAGCAGTTCTTC.

This clone came up a few times. The chain employs TRBV29-1 and TRBJ2-7; 10 bases align to TRBD1. V gave up 7 bases and J gave up 3 bases; unmatched junction bases: 30. Germline values: CDR1 SQVTM, CDR2 ANQGSEA. The CDR3 has 21 amino acids. The DNA of the CDR3 is TGCAGCGCCAGAACCGCCGGGACAGGGGCCGGTGTTTTTGGGAACTACTACGAGCAGTACTTC. It yields the protein CSARTAGTGAGVFGNYYEQYF.

CDR3 DNA sequence: TGTGCCAGCAGCCCGGGAGTTGAGCAGTTCTTC. Its translation: CASSPGVEQFF. The chain uses TRBV7-2 and TRBJ2-1; D is possibly TRBD2 (6 bases). The V end lost 5 bases, the J end lost 9 bases, and 8 bases lay between the germline ends. CDR3 length equals 11 residues. CDR1 is SGHTA, CDR2 FQGNSA, per germline.

The gene calls are TRBV6-5 and TRBJ2-5, with D perhaps TRBD1 (6 bases). The germline V gene has CDR1 MNHEY and CDR2 SVGAGI. CDR3 size: 13 residues. Trimming took off 6 bases at V and 0 bases at J, with 8 bases between the two ends. The CDR3, as DNA: TGTGCCAGCAGCGACAGGTACCAAGAGACCCAGTACTTC. Amino acids: CASSDRYQETQYF.

This clone turned up a few times. J is TRBJ2-2 and V is TRBV1; no check of the table's D call, TRBD2, against the DNA was made. TRBV1 has pseudogene status. The CDR3 consists of 17 residues. CDR3: CTSSPPGGDLGTGELFF. CDR3 nucleotide sequence: TGCACCAGCAGCCCCCCGGGCGGGGACCTTGGAACCGGGGAGCTGTTTTTT.

CDR3 DNA: TGCAGCGTTGAAGTCGGGGAGGGGATTGGCTACACCTTC. This translates into CSVEVGEGIGYTF. The genes are TRBV29-1 and TRBJ1-2, with D tentatively TRBD1 (5 bases). The germline V gene has CDR1 SQVTM and CDR2 ANQGSEA. Trimming shortened V by 1 base and J by 7 bases, and 13 bases separated the two germline ends. The CDR3 runs 13 residues.

The chain recombines TRBV7-9 with TRBJ1-2; 8 bases align to TRBD1. Germline loops: CDR1 SEHNR, CDR2 FQNEAQ (reference sequence). The junction had 4 bases not matched to a gene; V was cut back by 5 bases and J by 2 bases. The CDR3 is made up of 14 amino acids. Here the CDR3 DNA reads TGTGCCAGCAGCGTACAGGGGGGGAACTATGGCTACACCTTC. Translation: CASSVQGGNYGYTF.

Here the CDR3 reads CASSFKAMFGTDTQYF. Here the CDR3 DNA reads TGTGCCAGCAGCTTTAAAGCGATGTTCGGGACAGATACGCAGTATTTT. The V gene is TRBV7-3, the J gene TRBJ2-3, with D uncertain. The CDR3 runs 16 residues. The germline gives CDR1 SGHTA, CDR2 FQGTGA. V gave up 3 bases and J gave up 3 bases, with 16 bases separating them.

The chain employs TRBV28 and TRBJ2-7, with 12 positions matching TRBD1. The V gene end was trimmed by 6 bases and the J gene end by 7 bases; junction bases not matched to a gene: 10. Germline CDR1 reads MDHEN; CDR2 reads SYDVKM. The CDR3 spans 15 residues. The CDR3 nucleotides are TGTGCCAGCAGAATACCGGGACAGGGGGCGAGGGAGCAGTACTTC. The encoded protein is CASRIPGQGAREQYF.

In this sample, this clone turned up once. The V gene is TRBV21-1, the J gene TRBJ1-5. TRBV21-1 is a known pseudogene. The CDR3 spans 14 residues. Here the CDR3 reads CAPARKKGNQPQHF. The CDR3 DNA reads as TGTGCCCCGGCGCGGAAGAAGGGCAATCAGCCCCAGCATTTT.

The CDR3 nucleotides are TGTGCCATCAGTGACAGGGGGGATGGCTACACCTTC. Translating it yields CAISDRGDGYTF. The V gene is TRBV10-3, the J gene TRBJ1-2, with 7 bases matching TRBD1. CDR1 ENHRY and CDR2 SYGVKD come from the germline V gene. With 3 bases clipped from V and 6 bases from J, the junction kept 1 base outside the gene matches. CDR3 length: 12 residues.

The V gene is TRBV27, the J gene TRBJ2-5; 7 nucleotides align to TRBD1. The J call is in doubt because the DNA end fits TRBJ2-7 better. Germline-derived CDR1 and CDR2 are MNHEY and SMNVEV (reference sequence). The CDR3 runs to 14 residues. The DNA for the CDR3 is TGTGCCAGCAGTCGACAGGGTTATTCCTACGAGCAGTACTTC. Translating it yields CASSRQGYSYEQYF.

The chain is built from TRBV30 and TRBJ1-4, with 7 bases matching TRBD1. The germline CDR1 and CDR2 sequences are GTSNPN and SVGIG (reference sequence). Unmatched junction bases numbered 10, after V lost 2 bases and J lost 7 bases. This CDR3 is built from 15 residues. The CDR3 here is CAWSQTRGLSEKLFF. Written as DNA, the CDR3 is TGTGCCTGGAGTCAGACGAGGGGGCTCTCTGAAAAACTGTTTTTT.

The CDR3 coding sequence is TGTGCCAGCAGCGTAGTGGGGGGGCTCGCTGAAGCTTTCTTT. This gives the protein CASSVVGGLAEAFF. This chain joins TRBV9 and TRBJ1-1, with a weak D call TRBD1 (6 bases). V gave up 0 bases and J gave up 6 bases, with 12 bases separating them. Germline V gene sequence: CDR1 SGDLS, CDR2 YYNGEE. The CDR3 spans 14 residues.

This clone was seen just once. The chain combines TRBV7-9 with TRBJ2-3; the match to TRBD1 covers 7 bases. The ends lost 11 bases at V and 3 bases at J; junction bases unmatched: 8. This CDR3 has 13 amino acids. CDR1 and CDR2 (germline): SEHNR, FQNEAQ (reference sequence). CDR3 sequence: CAAGGTATDTQYF. In nucleotides, the CDR3 is TGTGCCGCAGGTGGGACAGCAACAGATACGCAGTATTTT.

The sample holds one count of this clone. The chain uses TRBV28 and TRBJ2-1; no clear D gene. Per germline, CDR1 MDHEN and CDR2 SYDVKM. This CDR3 has 16 residues. Trimming removed 6 bases from V and 0 bases from J, with 15 bases in between. CDR3 nucleotide sequence: TGTGCCAGCAGGCCTACTGGTAGGAGCTCCTACAATGAGCAGTTCTTC. As protein: CASRPTGRSSYNEQFF.

V gene TRBV19 combines with J gene TRBJ1-1, with a weak D call TRBD1 (6 bases). The CDR3 is made up of 14 amino acids. Germline CDR1 is LNHDA and CDR2 is SQIVND (reference sequence). The ends were cut back, 7 bases at V and 6 bases at J, with 18 bases in the middle. CDR3 sequence (DNA): TGTGCCAGTACAATAAGGGGGGGAAAGTCTGAAGCTTTCTTT. As protein: CASTIRGGKSEAFF.

The rearrangement uses TRBV6-5 and TRBJ1-5; 9 positions match TRBD1. There are 14 residues in the CDR3. CDR1 MNHEY and CDR2 SVGAGI come from the germline V gene. Trimming at V came to 8 bases and at J to 1 base, leaving 3 bases not matched to a gene. The CDR3 protein is CASRDRESNQPQHF. CDR3 nucleotide sequence: TGTGCCAGCCGGGACAGGGAAAGCAATCAGCCCCAGCATTTT.